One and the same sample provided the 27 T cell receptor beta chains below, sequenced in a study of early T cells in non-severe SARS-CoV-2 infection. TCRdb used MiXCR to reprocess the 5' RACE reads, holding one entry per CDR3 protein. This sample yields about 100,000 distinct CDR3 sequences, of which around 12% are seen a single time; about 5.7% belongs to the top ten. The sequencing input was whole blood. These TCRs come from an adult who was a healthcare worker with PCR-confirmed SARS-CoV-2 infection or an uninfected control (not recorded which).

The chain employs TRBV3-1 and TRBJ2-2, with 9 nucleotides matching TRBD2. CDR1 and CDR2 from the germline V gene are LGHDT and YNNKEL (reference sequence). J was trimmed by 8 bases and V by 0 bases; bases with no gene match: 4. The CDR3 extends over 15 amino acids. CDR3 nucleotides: TGTGCCAGCAGCCAAGATTATAGCGGGAGAGGGGAGCTGTTTTTT. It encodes CASSQDYSGRGELFF.

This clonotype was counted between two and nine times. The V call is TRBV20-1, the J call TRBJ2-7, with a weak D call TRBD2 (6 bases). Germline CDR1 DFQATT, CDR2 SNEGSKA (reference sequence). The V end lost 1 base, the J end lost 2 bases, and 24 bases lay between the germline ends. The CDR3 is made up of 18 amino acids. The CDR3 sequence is CSARGSGPGIRGPYEQYF. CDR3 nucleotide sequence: TGCAGTGCTAGAGGAAGCGGGCCAGGGATTAGAGGCCCCTACGAGCAGTACTTC.

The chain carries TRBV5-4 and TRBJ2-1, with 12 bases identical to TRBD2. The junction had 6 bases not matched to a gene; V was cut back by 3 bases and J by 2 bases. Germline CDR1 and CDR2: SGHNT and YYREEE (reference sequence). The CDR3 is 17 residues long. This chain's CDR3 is CASSWDLAGGTYNEQFF. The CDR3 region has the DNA TGTGCCAGCAGCTGGGACCTAGCGGGAGGGACCTACAATGAGCAGTTCTTC.

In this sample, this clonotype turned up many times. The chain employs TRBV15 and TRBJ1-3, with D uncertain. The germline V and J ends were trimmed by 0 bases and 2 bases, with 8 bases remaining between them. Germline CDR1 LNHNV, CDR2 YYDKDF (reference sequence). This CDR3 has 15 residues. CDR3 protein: CATSREASPGNTIYF. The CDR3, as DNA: TGTGCCACCAGCAGAGAAGCATCCCCTGGAAACACCATATATTTT.

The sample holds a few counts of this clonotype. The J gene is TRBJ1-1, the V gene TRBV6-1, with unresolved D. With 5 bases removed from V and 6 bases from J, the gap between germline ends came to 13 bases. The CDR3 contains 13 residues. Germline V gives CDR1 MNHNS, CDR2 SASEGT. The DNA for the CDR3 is TGTGCCAGCAGTTCGGAGGGAGCGGCTGAAGCTTTCTTT. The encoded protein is CASSSEGAAEAFF.

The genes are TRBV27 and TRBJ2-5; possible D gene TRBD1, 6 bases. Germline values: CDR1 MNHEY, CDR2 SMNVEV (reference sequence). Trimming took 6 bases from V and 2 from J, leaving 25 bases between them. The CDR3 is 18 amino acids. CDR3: CASSGRTASSKIQETQYF. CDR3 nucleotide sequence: TGTGCCAGCAGCGGTCGGACAGCGTCCAGCAAAATTCAAGAGACCCAGTACTTC.

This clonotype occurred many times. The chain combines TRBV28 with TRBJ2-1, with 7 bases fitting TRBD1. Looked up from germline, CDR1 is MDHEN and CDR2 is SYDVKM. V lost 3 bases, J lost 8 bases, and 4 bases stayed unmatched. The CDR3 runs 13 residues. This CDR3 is CASSFPTGDEQFF. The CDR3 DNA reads TGTGCCAGCAGTTTCCCAACAGGGGATGAGCAGTTCTTC.

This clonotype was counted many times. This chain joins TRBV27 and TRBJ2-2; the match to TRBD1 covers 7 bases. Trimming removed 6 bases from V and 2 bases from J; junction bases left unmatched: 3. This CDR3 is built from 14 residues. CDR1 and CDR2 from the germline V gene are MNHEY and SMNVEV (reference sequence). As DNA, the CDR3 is TGTGCCAGCAGGGGACAGCCCAACACCGGGGAGCTGTTTTTT. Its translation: CASRGQPNTGELFF.

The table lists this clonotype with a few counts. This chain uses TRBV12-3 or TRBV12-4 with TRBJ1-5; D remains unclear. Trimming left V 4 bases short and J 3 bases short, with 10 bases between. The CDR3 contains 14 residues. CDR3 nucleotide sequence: TGTGCCAGCAGTTGGGGAGGCGCCAATCAGCCCCAGCATTTT. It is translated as CASSWGGANQPQHF.

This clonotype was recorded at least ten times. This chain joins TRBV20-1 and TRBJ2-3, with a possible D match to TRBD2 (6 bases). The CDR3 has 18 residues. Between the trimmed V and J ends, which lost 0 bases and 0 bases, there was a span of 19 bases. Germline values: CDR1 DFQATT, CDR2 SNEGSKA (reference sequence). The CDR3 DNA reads TGCAGTGCTAGAGATCCCGGGCGGGGAGGTGCTAGCACAGATACGCAGTATTTT. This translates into CSARDPGRGGASTDTQYF.

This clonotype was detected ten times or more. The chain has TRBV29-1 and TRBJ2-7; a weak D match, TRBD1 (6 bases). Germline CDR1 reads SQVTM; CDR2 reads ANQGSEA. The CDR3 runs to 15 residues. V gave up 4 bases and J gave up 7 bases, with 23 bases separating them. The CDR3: CSVVGTSPVKGEQYF. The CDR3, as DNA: TGCAGCGTTGTGGGGACATCCCCAGTAAAGGGAGAGCAGTACTTC.

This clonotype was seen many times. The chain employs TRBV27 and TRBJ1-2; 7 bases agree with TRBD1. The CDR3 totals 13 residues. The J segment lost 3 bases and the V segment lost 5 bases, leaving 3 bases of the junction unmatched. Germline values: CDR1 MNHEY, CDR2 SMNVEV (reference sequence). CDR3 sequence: CASSPRGDYGYTF. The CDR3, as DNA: TGTGCCAGCAGTCCCAGGGGGGACTATGGCTACACCTTC.

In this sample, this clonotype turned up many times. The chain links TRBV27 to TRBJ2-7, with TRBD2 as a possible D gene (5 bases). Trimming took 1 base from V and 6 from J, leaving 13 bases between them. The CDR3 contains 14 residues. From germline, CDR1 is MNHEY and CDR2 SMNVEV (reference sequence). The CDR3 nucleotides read TGTGCCAGCAGTTTATATGGAGGCCCTACCGAGCAGTACTTC. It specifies CASSLYGGPTEQYF.

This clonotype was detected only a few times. For the CDR3, the DNA is TGTGCCAGCAGTATTACAGGGGGCGGGCAGTTCTTC. Translation gives CASSITGGGQFF. The chain combines TRBV28 with TRBJ2-1, with 9 bases fitting TRBD1. The CDR3 is made up of 12 amino acids. The germline CDR1 and CDR2 sequences are MDHEN and SYDVKM. V gave up 5 bases and J gave up 12 bases; unmatched junction bases: 5.

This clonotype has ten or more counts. CDR3 in amino acids: CASSLRVESRGLQPQHF. CDR3 DNA sequence: TGTGCCAGCAGCTTAAGAGTTGAGAGCAGGGGGCTTCAGCCCCAGCATTTT. The genes are TRBV7-2 and TRBJ1-5, with 8 nucleotides matching TRBD1. The V gene end was trimmed by 2 bases and the J gene end by 6 bases; junction bases not matched to a gene: 12. The CDR3 totals 17 residues. Looked up from germline, CDR1 is SGHTA and CDR2 is FQGNSA.

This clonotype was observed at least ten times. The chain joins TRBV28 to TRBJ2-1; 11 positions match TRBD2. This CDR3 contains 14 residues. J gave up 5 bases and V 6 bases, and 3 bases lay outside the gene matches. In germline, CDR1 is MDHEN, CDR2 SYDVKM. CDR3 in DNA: TGTGCCAGCAGGACTAGCGGGGAAAACAATGAGCAGTTCTTC. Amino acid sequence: CASRTSGENNEQFF.

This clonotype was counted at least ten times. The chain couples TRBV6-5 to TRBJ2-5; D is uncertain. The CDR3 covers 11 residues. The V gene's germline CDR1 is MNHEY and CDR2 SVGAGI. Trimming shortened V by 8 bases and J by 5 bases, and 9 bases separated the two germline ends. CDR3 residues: CASERGETQYF. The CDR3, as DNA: TGTGCCAGCGAGCGTGGGGAGACCCAGTACTTC.

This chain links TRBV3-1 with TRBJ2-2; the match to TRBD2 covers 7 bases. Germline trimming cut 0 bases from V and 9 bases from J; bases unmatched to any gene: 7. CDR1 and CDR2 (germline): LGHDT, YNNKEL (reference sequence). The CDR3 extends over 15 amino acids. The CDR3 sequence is CASSQDFAGVRELFF. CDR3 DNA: TGTGCCAGCAGCCAAGATTTTGCGGGAGTTCGGGAGCTGTTTTTT.

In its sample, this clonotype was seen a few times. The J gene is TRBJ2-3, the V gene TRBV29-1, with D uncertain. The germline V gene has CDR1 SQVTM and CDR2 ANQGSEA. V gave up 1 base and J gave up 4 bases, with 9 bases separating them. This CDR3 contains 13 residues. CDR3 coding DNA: TGCAGCGTTGAAGGACCTGCTCCAGATACGCAGTATTTT. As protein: CSVEGPAPDTQYF.

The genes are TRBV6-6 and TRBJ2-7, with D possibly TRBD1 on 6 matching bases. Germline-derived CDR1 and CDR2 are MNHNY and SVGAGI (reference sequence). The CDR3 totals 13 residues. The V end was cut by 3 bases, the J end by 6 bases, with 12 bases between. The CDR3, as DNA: TGTGCCAGCAGTTATCAGGGGTTGGGCGAGCAGTACTTC. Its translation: CASSYQGLGEQYF.

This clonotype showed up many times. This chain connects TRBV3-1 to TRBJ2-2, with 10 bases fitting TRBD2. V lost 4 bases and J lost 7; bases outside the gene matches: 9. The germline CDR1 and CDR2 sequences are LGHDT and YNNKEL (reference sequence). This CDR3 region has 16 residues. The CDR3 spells CASSPESGRARGELFF. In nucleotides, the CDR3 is TGTGCCAGCAGCCCAGAAAGCGGGAGGGCTCGCGGGGAGCTGTTTTTT.

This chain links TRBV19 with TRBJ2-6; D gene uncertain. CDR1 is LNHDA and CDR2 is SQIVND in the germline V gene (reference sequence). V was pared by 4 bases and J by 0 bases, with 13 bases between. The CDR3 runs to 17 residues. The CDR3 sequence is CASSTTDGDSGANVLTF. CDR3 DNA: TGTGCCAGTAGTACCACAGACGGCGACTCTGGGGCCAACGTCCTGACTTTC.

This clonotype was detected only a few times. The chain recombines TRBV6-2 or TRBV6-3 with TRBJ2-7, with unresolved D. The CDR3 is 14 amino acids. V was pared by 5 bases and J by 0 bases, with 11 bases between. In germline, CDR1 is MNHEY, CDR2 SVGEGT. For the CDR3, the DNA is TGTGCCAGCAGTCGAACAGCCCTCTCCTACGAGCAGTACTTC. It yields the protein CASSRTALSYEQYF.

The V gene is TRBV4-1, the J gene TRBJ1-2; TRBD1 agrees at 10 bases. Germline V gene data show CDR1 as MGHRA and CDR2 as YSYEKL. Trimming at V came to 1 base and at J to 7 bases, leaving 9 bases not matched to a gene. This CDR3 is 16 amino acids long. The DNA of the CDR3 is TGCGCCAGCAGCCAAGGCCAGGACAGGGGGACTGGTGGCTACACCTTC. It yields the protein CASSQGQDRGTGGYTF.

CDR3 nucleotides: TGTGCCAGCGGAGAGGAATCTACCGGGGAGCTGTTTTTT. Encoded protein: CASGEESTGELFF. The chain carries TRBV2 and TRBJ2-2; D gene uncertain. CDR1 and CDR2 (germline): SNHLY, FYNNEI. The V and J ends lost 8 bases and 5 bases respectively, with 12 bases between them. This CDR3 spans 13 amino acids.

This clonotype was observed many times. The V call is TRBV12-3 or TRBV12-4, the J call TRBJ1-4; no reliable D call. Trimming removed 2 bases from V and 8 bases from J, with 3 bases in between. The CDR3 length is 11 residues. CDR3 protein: CASSLYEKLFF. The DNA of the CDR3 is TGTGCCAGCAGTTTATACGAAAAACTGTTTTTT.

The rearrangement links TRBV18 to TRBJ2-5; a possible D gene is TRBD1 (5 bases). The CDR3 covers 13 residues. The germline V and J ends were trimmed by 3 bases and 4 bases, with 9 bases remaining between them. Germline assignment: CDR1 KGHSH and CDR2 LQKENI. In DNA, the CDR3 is TGTGCCAGCTCACCGTCGACAGCAGAGACCCAGTACTTC. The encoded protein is CASSPSTAETQYF.